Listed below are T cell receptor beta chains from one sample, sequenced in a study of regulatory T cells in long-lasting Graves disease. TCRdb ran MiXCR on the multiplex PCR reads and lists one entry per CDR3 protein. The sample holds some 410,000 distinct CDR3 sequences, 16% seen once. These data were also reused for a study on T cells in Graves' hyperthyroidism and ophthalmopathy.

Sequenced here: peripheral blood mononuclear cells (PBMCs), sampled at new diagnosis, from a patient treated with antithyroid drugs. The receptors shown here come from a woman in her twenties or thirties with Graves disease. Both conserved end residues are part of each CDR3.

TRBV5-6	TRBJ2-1	CASSLVGRVGTEQFF
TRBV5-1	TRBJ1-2	CASSLGDLNYGYTF
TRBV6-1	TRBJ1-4	CASAGNEKLFF
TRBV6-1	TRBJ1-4	CASSEFGNGKLFF
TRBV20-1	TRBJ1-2	CSARPPWQPPGNTF
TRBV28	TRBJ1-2	CASSISSYGGYTF
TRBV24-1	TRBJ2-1	CATSDAGQGAGEQFF
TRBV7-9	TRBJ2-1	CASRHDSGSPLKLFF
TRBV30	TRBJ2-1	CAWSGWGVAGVEQFF
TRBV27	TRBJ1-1	CASSLLFGGNTEAFF
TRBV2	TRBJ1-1	CASSEMMNTEAFF
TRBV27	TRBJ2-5	CASSFAWASAFETQYF